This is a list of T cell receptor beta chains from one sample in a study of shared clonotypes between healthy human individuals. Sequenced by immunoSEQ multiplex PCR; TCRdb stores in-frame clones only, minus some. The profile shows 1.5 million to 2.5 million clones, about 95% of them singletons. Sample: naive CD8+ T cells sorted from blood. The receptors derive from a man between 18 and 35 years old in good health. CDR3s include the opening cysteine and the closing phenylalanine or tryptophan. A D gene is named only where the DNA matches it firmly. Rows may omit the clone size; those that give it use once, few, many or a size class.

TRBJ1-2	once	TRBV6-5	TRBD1	TGTGCCAGCAGTTATACAGGGGGAATCGACTATGGCTACACCTTC	CASSYTGGIDYGYTF
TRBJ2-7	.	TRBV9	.	TGTGCCAGCAGCGTTTCTCACGGACAGTCTGGATTCTACGAGCAGTACTTC	CASSVSHGQSGFYEQYF
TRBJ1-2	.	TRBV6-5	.	TGTGCCAGCTCAAGTTCCCCTTCTGGCTACACCTTC	CASSSSPSGYTF
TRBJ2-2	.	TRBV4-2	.	TGTGCCAGCAGCCAACCCCCCCTAGCGCCGCACACCGGGGAGCTGTTTTTT	CASSQPPLAPHTGELFF
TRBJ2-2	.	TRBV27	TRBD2	TGTGCCAGCAGTGCCGCCCCGGGACTAGCGGGGGGGTTGGGGGAGCTGTTTTTT	CASSAAPGLAGGLGELFF
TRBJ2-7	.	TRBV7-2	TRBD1	TGTGCCAGCACCCCGGACAGGATCCCTTACGAGCAGTACTTC	CASTPDRIPYEQYF
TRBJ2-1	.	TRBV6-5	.	TGTGCCAGCAGTCGGGGGTCCTACAATGAGCAGTTCTTC	CASSRGSYNEQFF
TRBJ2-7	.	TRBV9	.	TGTGCCAGCAGCCCGTCCCTCGGTGTTGGGGCTGCCTACGAGCAGTACTTC	CASSPSLGVGAAYEQYF
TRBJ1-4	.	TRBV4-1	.	TGCGCCAGCAGCCACGACAGTACACTAAATGAAAAACTGTTTTTT	CASSHDSTLNEKLFF
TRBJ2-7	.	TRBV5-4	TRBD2	TGTGCCAGCAGCTTCAGCGGGGGATCCTACGAGCAGTACTTC	CASSFSGGSYEQYF
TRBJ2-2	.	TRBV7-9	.	TGTGCCAGCAGCCCACCGACAGAATCGAACACCGGGGAGCTGTTTTTT	CASSPPTESNTGELFF
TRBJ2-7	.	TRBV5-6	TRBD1	TGTGCCAGCAGCTGGGGCAGGGGGTCCTACGAGCAGTACTTC	CASSWGRGSYEQYF
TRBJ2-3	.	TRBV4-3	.	TGCGCCAGCAGCCAAGATTATGGTCCGGGCACAGATACGCAGTATTTT	CASSQDYGPGTDTQYF
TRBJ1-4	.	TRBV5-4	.	TGTGCCAGCAGCTTAGGAAGCCAGGCGGCGAATGAAAAACTGTTTTTT	CASSLGSQAANEKLFF
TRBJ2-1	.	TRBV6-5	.	TGTGCCAGCAAGCCGGGAGTCACGTACAATGAGCAGTTCTTC	CASKPGVTYNEQFF
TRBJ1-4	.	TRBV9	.	TGTGCCAGCAGCGTCGCCGGGGGAACTAATGAAAAACTGTTTTTT	CASSVAGGTNEKLFF
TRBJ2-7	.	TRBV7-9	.	TGTGCCAGCAGCCCCCCCCTCGGATCCTACGAGCAGTACTTC	CASSPPLGSYEQYF
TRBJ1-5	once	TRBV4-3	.	TGCGCCAGCAGCCAACCGAAGGGGGGGGATGGCAATCAGCCCCAGCATTTT	CASSQPKGGDGNQPQHF
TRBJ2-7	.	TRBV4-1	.	TGCGCCAGCAGCCAGGATAACCAAGGGTCCTACGAGCAGTACTTC	CASSQDNQGSYEQYF
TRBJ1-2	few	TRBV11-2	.	TGTGCCAGCAGCTCAGGGTTTGGGGACTATGGCTACACCTTC	CASSSGFGDYGYTF
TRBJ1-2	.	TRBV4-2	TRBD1	TGTGCCAGCAGTCCTAGGGGGCCGTCCTATGGCTACACCTTC	CASSPRGPSYGYTF
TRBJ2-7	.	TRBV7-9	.	TGTGCCAGCAGCTTTGGGGAAACCTACGAGCAGTACTTC	CASSFGETYEQYF
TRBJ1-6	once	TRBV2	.	TGTGCCAGCAGGGACGACAGTAATTCACCCCTCCACTTT	CASRDDSNSPLHF
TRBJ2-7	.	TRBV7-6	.	TGTGCCAGCAGCCCCGGCCCCCACGAGCAGTACTTC	CASSPGPHEQYF
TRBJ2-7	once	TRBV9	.	TGTGCCAGCAGCGTAGCCGCTGGATACGAGCAGTACTTC	CASSVAAGYEQYF
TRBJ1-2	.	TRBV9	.	TGTGCCAGCAGCGTAGTACAAGACTATGGCTACACCTTC	CASSVVQDYGYTF
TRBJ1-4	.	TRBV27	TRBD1	TGTGCCAGCAGTTTTTCAGGGGGGATCAATGAAAAACTGTTTTTT	CASSFSGGINEKLFF
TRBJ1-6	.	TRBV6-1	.	TGTGCCAGCAGTGGTAGTCTGAGCTCCTATAATTCACCCCTCCACTTT	CASSGSLSSYNSPLHF
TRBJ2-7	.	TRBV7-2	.	TGTGCCAGCAGCTTAGGTGGGATAGGCTACGAGCAGTACTTC	CASSLGGIGYEQYF
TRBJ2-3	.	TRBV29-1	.	TGCAGCGGGGGACTGCCGGAAGATACGCAGTATTTT	CSGGLPEDTQYF
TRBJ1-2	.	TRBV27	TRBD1	TGTGCCAGCAGCCTAAAGGCGACAGGGGGCGCTTACTATGGCTACACCTTC	CASSLKATGGAYYGYTF